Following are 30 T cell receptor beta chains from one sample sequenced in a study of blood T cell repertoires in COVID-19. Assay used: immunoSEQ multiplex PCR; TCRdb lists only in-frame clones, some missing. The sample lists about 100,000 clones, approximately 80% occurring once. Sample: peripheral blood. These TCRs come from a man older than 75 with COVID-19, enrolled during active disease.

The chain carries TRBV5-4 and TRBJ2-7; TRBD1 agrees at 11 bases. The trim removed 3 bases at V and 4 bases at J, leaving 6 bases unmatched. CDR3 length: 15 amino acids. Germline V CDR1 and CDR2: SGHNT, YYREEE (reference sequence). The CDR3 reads CASSSPGQGEYEQYF. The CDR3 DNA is TGTGCCAGCAGCTCCCCGGGACAGGGGGAATACGAGCAGTACTTC. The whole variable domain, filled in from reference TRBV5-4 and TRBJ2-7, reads ETGVTQSPTHLIKTRGQQVTLRCSSQSGHNTVSWYQQALGQGPQFIFQYYREEENGRGNFPPRFSGLQFPNYSSELNVNALELDDSALYLCASSSPGQGEYEQYFGPGTRLTVT.

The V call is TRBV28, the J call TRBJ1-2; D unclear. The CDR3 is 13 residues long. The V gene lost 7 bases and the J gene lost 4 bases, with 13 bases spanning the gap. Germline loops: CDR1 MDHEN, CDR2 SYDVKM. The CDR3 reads CASTPPRGYGYTF. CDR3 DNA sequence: TGTGCCAGCACCCCCCCACGAGGCTATGGCTACACCTTC.

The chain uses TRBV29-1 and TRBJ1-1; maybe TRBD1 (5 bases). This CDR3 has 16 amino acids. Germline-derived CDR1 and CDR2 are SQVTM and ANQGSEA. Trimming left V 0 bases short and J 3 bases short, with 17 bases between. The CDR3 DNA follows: TGCAGCGTTGAAGATCCCTTGGCAGGGTTTGACACTGAAGCTTTCTTT. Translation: CSVEDPLAGFDTEAFF. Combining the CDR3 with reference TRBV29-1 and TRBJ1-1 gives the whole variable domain SAVISQKPSRDICQRGTSLTIQCQVDSQVTMMFWYRQQPGQSLTLIATANQGSEATYESGFVIDKFPISRPNLTFSTLTVSNMSPEDSSIYLCSVEDPLAGFDTEAFFGQGTRLTVV.

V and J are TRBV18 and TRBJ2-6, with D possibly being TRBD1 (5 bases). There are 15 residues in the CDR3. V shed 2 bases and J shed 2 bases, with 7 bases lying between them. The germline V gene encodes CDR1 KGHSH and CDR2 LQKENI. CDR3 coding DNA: TGTGCCAGCTCACCAGCCAGGGCTGGGGCCAACGTCCTGACTTTC. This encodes CASSPARAGANVLTF. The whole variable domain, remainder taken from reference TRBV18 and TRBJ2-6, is NAGVMQNPRHLVRRRGQEARLRCSPMKGHSHVYWYRQLPEEGLKFMVYLQKENIIDESGMPKERFSAEFPKEGPSILRIQQVVRGDSAAYFCASSPARAGANVLTFGAGSRLTVL.

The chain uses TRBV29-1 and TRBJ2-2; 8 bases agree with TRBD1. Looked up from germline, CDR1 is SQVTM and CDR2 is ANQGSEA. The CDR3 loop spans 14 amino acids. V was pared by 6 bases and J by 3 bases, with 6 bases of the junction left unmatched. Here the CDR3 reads CSVQQGGYTGELFF. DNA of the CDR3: TGCAGCGTCCAACAGGGGGGATACACCGGGGAGCTGTTTTTT.

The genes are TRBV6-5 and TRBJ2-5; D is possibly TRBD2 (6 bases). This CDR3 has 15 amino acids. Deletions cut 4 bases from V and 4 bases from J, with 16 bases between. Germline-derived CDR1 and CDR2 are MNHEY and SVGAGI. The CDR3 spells CASSSQTERVETQYF. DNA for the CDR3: TGTGCCAGCAGTTCCCAGACGGAGCGGGTAGAGACCCAGTACTTC.

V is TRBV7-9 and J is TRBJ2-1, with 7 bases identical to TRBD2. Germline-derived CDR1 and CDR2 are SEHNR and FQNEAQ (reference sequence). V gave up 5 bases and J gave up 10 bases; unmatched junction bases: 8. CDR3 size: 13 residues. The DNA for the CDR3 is TGTGCCAGCAGCCCCCTAGCGGATGGAGAGCAGTTCTTC. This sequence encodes CASSPLADGEQFF.

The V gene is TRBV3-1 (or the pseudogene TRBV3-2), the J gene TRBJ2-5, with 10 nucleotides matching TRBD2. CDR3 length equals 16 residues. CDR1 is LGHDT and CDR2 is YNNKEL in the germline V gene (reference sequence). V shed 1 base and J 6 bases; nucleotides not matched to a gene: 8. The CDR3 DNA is TGTGCCAGCAGCCAAGGCAGCGGGGGGGCGGGCAAGACCCAGTACTTC. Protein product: CASSQGSGGAGKTQYF.

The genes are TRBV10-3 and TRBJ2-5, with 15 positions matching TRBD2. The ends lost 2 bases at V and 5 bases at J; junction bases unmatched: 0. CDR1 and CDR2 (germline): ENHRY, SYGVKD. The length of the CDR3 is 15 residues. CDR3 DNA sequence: TGTGCCATCAGTGAGGGACTAGCGGGGGGGGAGACCCAGTACTTC. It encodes CAISEGLAGGETQYF.

This CDR3 reads CASSYSDSYEQYF. The CDR3, as DNA: TGTGCCAGCAGTTACTCCGACAGTTACGAGCAGTACTTC. V usage is TRBV6-5 and J usage is TRBJ2-7; the D gene is possibly TRBD1 (5 bases). Germline V gene lookup returns CDR1 MNHEY and CDR2 SVGAGI. The CDR3 covers 13 residues. Trimming stripped 0 bases from V and 4 bases from J, with 7 bases between.

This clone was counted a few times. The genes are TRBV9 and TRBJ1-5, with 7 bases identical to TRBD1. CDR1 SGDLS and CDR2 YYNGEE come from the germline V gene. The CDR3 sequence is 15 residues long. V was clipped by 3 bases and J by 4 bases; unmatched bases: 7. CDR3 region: CASSAGQAINQPQHF. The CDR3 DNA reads TGTGCCAGCAGCGCTGGACAGGCCATTAATCAGCCCCAGCATTTT.

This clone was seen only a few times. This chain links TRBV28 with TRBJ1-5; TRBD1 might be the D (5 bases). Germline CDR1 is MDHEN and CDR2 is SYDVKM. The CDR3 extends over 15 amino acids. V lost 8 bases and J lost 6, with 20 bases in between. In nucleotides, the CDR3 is TGTGCCAGCGGCCCCGTTTGGGGGGGAGGTCAGCCCCAGCATTTT. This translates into CASGPVWGGGQPQHF.

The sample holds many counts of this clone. The CDR3 loop reads CASSETSGSTGELFF. CDR3 DNA sequence: TGTGCCAGCAGTGAGACTAGCGGGAGCACCGGGGAGCTGTTTTTT. The rearrangement joins TRBV6-2 or TRBV6-3 to TRBJ2-2, with TRBD2 identical over 12 bases. With V trimmed by 5 bases and J by 4 bases, 2 bases remained unmatched. This CDR3 contains 15 residues. Germline loops: CDR1 MNHEY, CDR2 SVGEGT.

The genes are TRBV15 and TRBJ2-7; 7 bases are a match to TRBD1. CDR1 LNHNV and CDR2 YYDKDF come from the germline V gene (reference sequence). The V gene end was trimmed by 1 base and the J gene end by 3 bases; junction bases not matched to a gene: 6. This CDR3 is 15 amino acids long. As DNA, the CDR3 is TGTGCCACCAGCAGAGGGTCAGGACAGGACTACGAGCAGTACTTC. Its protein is CATSRGSGQDYEQYF.

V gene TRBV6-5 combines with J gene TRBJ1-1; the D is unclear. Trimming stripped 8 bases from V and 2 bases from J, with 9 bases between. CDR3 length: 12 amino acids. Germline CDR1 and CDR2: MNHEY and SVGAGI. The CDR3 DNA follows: TGTGCCAGCTCGCAGGTTAACACTGAAGCTTTCTTT. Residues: CASSQVNTEAFF.

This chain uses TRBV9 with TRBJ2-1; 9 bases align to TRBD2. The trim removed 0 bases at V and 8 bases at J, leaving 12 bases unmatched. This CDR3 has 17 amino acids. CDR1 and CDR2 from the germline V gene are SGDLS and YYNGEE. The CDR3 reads CASSVESGGFFIDEQFF. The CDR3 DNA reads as TGTGCCAGCAGCGTAGAAAGCGGGGGGTTCTTTATCGATGAGCAGTTCTTC.

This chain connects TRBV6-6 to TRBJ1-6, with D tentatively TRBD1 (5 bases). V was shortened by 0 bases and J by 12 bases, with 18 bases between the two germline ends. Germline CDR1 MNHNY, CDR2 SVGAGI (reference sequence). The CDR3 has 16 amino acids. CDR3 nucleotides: TGTGCCAGCAGTTACTCGATGCAGGGCGTCGGTAGACCCCTCCACTTT. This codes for CASSYSMQGVGRPLHF.

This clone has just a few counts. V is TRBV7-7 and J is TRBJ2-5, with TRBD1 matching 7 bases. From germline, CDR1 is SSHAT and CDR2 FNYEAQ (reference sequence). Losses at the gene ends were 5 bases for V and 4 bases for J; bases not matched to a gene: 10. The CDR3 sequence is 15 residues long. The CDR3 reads CASSPDRTGRETQYF. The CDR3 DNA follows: TGTGCCAGCAGCCCGGACAGGACGGGGCGAGAGACCCAGTACTTC.

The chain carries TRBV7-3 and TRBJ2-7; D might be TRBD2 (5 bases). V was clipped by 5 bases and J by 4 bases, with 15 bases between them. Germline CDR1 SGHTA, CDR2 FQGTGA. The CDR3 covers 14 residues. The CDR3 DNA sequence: TGTGCCAGCAGCCTAGGGAACGGGGTATACGAGCAGTACTTC. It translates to CASSLGNGVYEQYF.

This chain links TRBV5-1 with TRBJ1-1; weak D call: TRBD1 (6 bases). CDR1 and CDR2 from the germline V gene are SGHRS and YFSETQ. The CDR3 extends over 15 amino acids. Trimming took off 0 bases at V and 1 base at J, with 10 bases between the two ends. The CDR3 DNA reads TGCGCCAGCAGCTTGGAGACAGGTGCGAACACTGAAGCTTTCTTT. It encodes CASSLETGANTEAFF. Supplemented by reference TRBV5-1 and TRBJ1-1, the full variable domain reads KAGVTQTPRYLIKTRGQQVTLSCSPISGHRSVSWYQQTPGQGLQFLFEYFSETQRNKGNFPGRFSGRQFSNSRSEMNVSTLELGDSALYLCASSLETGANTEAFFGQGTRLTVV.

CDR3 in amino acids: CASSQEPGSNEQFF. DNA for the CDR3: TGTGCCAGCAGTCAAGAGCCAGGGTCCAATGAGCAGTTCTTC. The chain couples TRBV2 to TRBJ2-1; weak D call: TRBD1 (5 bases). Germline V gene data show CDR1 as SNHLY and CDR2 as FYNNEI. The CDR3 spans 14 residues. Between the trimmed V and J ends, which lost 5 bases and 6 bases, there was a span of 14 bases.

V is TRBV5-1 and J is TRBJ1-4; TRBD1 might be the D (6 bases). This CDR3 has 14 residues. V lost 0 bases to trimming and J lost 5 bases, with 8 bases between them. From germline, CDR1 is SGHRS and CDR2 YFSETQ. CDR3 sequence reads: CASSLDRANEKLFF. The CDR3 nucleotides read TGCGCCAGCAGCTTGGACAGGGCCAATGAAAAACTGTTTTTT.

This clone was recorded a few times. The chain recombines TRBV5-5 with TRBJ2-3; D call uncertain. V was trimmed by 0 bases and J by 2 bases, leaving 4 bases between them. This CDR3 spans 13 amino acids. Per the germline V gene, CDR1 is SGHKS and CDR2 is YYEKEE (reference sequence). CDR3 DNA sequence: TGTGCCAGCAGCTTGGCTATCACAGATACGCAGTATTTT. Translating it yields CASSLAITDTQYF.

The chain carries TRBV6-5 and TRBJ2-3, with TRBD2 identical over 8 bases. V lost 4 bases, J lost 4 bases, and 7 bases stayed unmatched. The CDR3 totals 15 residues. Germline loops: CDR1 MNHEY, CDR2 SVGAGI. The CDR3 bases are TGTGCCAGCAGTTCCCAAGGACTAGCAGCAGATACGCAGTATTTT. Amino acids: CASSSQGLAADTQYF.

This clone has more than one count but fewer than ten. The CDR3 region is CATSGNNQPQHF. The CDR3 DNA sequence: TGTGCCACCAGTGGTAACAATCAGCCCCAGCATTTT. This chain connects TRBV24-1 to TRBJ1-5; D unclear. V shed 5 bases and J shed 3 bases, with 4 bases lying between them. This CDR3 comprises 12 residues. Germline loops: CDR1 KGHDR, CDR2 SFDVKD.

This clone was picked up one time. CDR3 sequence (DNA): TGTGCCAGCTCACCACGAGAACTTAACTATGGCTACACCTTC. The encoded protein is CASSPRELNYGYTF. The chain couples TRBV18 to TRBJ1-2; D unclear. Germline loops: CDR1 KGHSH, CDR2 LQKENI. The CDR3 is 14 amino acids. The V end lost 1 base, the J end lost 1 base, and 7 bases lay between the germline ends.

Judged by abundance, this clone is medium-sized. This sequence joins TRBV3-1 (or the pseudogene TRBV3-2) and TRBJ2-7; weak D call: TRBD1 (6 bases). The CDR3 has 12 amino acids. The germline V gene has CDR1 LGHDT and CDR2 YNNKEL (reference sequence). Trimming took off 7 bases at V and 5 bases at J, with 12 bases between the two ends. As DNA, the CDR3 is TGTGCCAGCAAAAGGGGGTCCCACGAGCAGTACTTC. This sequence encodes CASKRGSHEQYF.

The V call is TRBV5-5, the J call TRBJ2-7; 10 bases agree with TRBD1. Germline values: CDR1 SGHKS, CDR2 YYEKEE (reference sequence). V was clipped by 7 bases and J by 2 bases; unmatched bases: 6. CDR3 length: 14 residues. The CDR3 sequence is CASYTGQGPYEQYF. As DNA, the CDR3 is TGTGCCAGCTATACGGGACAGGGGCCCTACGAGCAGTACTTC.

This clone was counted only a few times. The CDR3 reads CASSVSSGVATDTQYF. The CDR3 DNA sequence: TGTGCCAGCAGCGTATCCTCGGGGGTAGCCACAGATACGCAGTATTTT. V and J are TRBV9 and TRBJ2-3, with D possibly matching TRBD2 (6 bases). This CDR3 comprises 16 residues. The V gene's germline CDR1 is SGDLS and CDR2 YYNGEE. Deletions cut 1 base from V and 2 bases from J, with 14 bases between.

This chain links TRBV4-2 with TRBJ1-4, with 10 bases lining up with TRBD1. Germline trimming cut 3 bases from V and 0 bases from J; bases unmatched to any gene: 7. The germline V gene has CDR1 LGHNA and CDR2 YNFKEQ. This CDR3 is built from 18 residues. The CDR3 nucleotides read TGTGCCAGCAGCCAGAGCCGGGACAGGGGTGCAACTAATGAAAAACTGTTTTTT. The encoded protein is CASSQSRDRGATNEKLFF.